Listed below are T cell receptor beta chains from one sample, sequenced in a study of CD8 T cells in Susac syndrome. TCRdb called the immunoSEQ multiplex PCR reads again in MiXCR, with one record for every CDR3 protein. The repertoire consists of about 200,000 distinct CDR3 sequences, with 95% occurring once and the leading ten covering around 0.082%. Sequences were obtained from CD4+ T cells from PBMCs. These TCRs come from a human donor with multiple sclerosis. CDR3s include the opening cysteine and the closing phenylalanine or tryptophan. The order of the fields is clone size, V gene, J gene, D gene, CDR3 protein, CDR3 DNA. D genes are given only for firm matches. Not all rows give a size; the values are once, few, many and, for expanded clones, a class.

NA	TRBV18	TRBJ2-6	NA	CASSTDSGANVLTF	TGTGCCAGCTCTACAGACTCTGGGGCCAACGTCCTGACTTTC
NA	TRBV20-1	TRBJ1-1	NA	CSASGAVNTEAFF	TGCAGTGCAAGTGGGGCGGTGAACACTGAAGCTTTCTTT
NA	TRBV12-3/TRBV12-4	TRBJ2-7	TRBD2	CASSLGGTSGVYEQYF	TGTGCCAGCAGTTTAGGTGGAACTAGCGGGGTCTACGAGCAGTACTTC
NA	TRBV7-9	TRBJ1-6	NA	CASSLGLVRYNSPLHF	TGTGCCAGCAGCTTAGGTCTAGTACGGTACAATTCACCCCTCCACTTT
NA	TRBV7-8	TRBJ1-1	TRBD1	CASSFVGQGGAEAFF	TGTGCCAGCAGCTTCGTCGGACAGGGAGGCGCTGAAGCTTTCTTT
NA	TRBV12-3/TRBV12-4	TRBJ2-1	TRBD2	CASSPLGGKRNEQFF	TGTGCCAGCAGCCCCCTGGGGGGGAAGCGGAATGAGCAGTTCTTC
NA	TRBV20-1	TRBJ2-7	NA	CSARDPRSSYEQYF	TGCAGTGCTAGAGATCCACGGAGCTCCTACGAGCAGTACTTC
NA	TRBV18	TRBJ2-1	TRBD1	CASSPDRGRPNEQFF	TGTGCCAGCTCACCGGACAGGGGGCGACCCAATGAGCAGTTCTTC
once	TRBV27	TRBJ2-1	NA	CASSRGTANNEQFF	TGTGCCAGCAGTCGCGGGACGGCTAACAATGAGCAGTTCTTC
NA	TRBV9	TRBJ1-1	NA	CASSVDGAGNTEAFF	TGTGCCAGCAGCGTCGACGGCGCAGGGAACACTGAAGCTTTCTTT
NA	TRBV6-1	TRBJ2-2	NA	CASTRLNTGELFF	TGTGCCAGCACCCGCTTGAACACCGGGGAGCTGTTTTTT
once	TRBV5-1	TRBJ1-5	NA	CASSLDPGSNQPQHF	TGCGCCAGCAGCCTTGACCCGGGGAGCAATCAGCCCCAGCATTTT
NA	TRBV6-5	TRBJ2-1	TRBD1	CASSPGTGLNNEQFF	TGTGCCAGCAGTCCCGGGACAGGGCTCAACAATGAGCAGTTCTTC
once	TRBV7-8	TRBJ2-3	NA	CASSLDGLTDTQYF	TGTGCCAGCAGCTTAGACGGACTTACAGATACGCAGTATTTT
NA	TRBV27	TRBJ1-2	TRBD1	CASSPRTGGYYGYTF	TGTGCCAGCAGTCCGCGGACAGGGGGATACTATGGCTACACCTTC
NA	TRBV12-3/TRBV12-4	TRBJ2-1	TRBD2	CASSPSGGRNEGPYNEQFF	TGTGCCAGCAGTCCCAGCGGGGGGCGAAATGAGGGCCCCTACAATGAGCAGTTCTTC
NA	TRBV29-1	TRBJ1-6	NA	CSVAEGSRINSPLHF	TGCAGCGTTGCGGAGGGATCGCGGATTAATTCACCCCTCCACTTT
NA	TRBV15	TRBJ1-1	NA	CATRREREGEAFF	TGTGCCACCAGGAGGGAGAGGGAGGGTGAAGCTTTCTTT
NA	TRBV3-1	TRBJ1-4	NA	CASSPTGGTNEKLFF	TGTGCCAGCAGCCCCACAGGCGGAACTAATGAAAAACTGTTTTTT
NA	TRBV30	TRBJ1-2	TRBD1	CAWKGQGRNYGYTF	TGTGCCTGGAAAGGACAGGGGAGGAACTATGGCTACACCTTC
NA	TRBV25-1	TRBJ2-7	NA	CASSSGTLIMQYF	TGTGCCAGCAGTTCTGGGACGCTAATTATGCAGTACTTC
NA	TRBV20-1	TRBJ1-5	TRBD1	CSASDRESNQPQHF	TGCAGTGCTTCCGACAGGGAAAGCAATCAGCCCCAGCATTTT
once	TRBV29-1	TRBJ2-3	NA	CSAHKGGDTQYF	TGCAGCGCTCATAAAGGGGGAGATACGCAGTATTTT
few	TRBV29-1	TRBJ2-5	TRBD1	CSVGTGGETQYF	TGCAGCGTTGGGACAGGGGGAGAGACCCAGTACTTC
NA	TRBV3-1	TRBJ1-4	NA	CASSQVSNEKLFF	TGTGCCAGCAGCCAGGTTTCTAATGAAAAACTGTTTTTT
NA	TRBV30	TRBJ1-2	TRBD1	CAWNRQGSEGYTF	TGTGCCTGGAATAGACAGGGAAGCGAAGGCTACACCTTC
NA	TRBV12-3/TRBV12-4	TRBJ1-4	NA	CASSTGSNEKLFF	TGTGCCAGCAGCACAGGATCTAATGAAAAACTGTTTTTT
NA	TRBV14	TRBJ2-7	NA	CASSQDLGGHIHF	TGTGCCAGCAGCCAAGATCTCGGGGGACACATACACTTC
NA	TRBV12-3/TRBV12-4	TRBJ1-2	NA	CASIPQDVQVYGYTF	TGTGCCAGCATCCCCCAAGATGTACAGGTCTATGGCTACACCTTC
NA	TRBV6-5	TRBJ2-5	TRBD2	CASSRLAGKETQYF	TGTGCCAGCAGCCGACTAGCGGGGAAAGAGACCCAGTACTTC
NA	TRBV12-3/TRBV12-4	TRBJ2-7	NA	CASSLVFYEQYF	TGTGCCAGCAGTTTAGTCTTCTACGAGCAGTACTTC
NA	TRBV3-1	TRBJ1-6	NA	CASSQGQGRFRDSPLHF	TGTGCCAGCAGCCAAGGTCAGGGGAGGTTCCGGGATTCACCCCTCCACTTT
NA	TRBV27	TRBJ1-4	NA	CASSGLGSGVEKLFF	TGTGCCAGCAGCGGTCTAGGGAGCGGGGTTGAAAAACTGTTTTTT
NA	TRBV4-1	TRBJ1-1	NA	CASSQDLQVNTEAFF	TGCGCCAGCAGCCAAGATCTACAGGTGAACACTGAAGCTTTCTTT
NA	TRBV3-1	TRBJ2-5	NA	CASSPSGSGTQYF	TGTGCCAGCAGCCCATCAGGGTCGGGGACCCAGTACTTC
NA	TRBV5-6	TRBJ2-5	NA	CASSPAGIQETQYF	TGTGCCAGCAGCCCGGCGGGGATCCAAGAGACCCAGTACTTC
NA	TRBV20-1	TRBJ2-3	NA	CSASYRATDTQYF	TGCAGTGCTTCCTACAGGGCCACAGATACGCAGTATTTT
NA	TRBV7-3	TRBJ2-7	NA	CASSPGPTNYEQYF	TGTGCCAGCAGCCCGGGCCCAACGAATTACGAGCAGTACTTC
NA	TRBV30	TRBJ2-6	TRBD1	CAWDRASSGANVLTF	TGTGCCTGGGACAGGGCCTCCTCTGGGGCCAACGTCCTGACTTTC
NA	TRBV11-2	TRBJ2-7	NA	CASSPRGRRSSYEQYF	TGTGCCAGCAGCCCCAGGGGCCGACGGAGCTCCTACGAGCAGTACTTC
NA	TRBV7-9	TRBJ1-6	NA	CASSIGGEDSPLHF	TGTGCCAGCTCCATCGGGGGGGAGGATTCACCCCTCCACTTT
NA	TRBV3-1	TRBJ1-2	NA	CASSSRTDYGYTF	TGTGCCAGCAGTTCCCGGACGGACTATGGCTACACCTTC
NA	TRBV29-1	TRBJ1-1	NA	CSVEDPQKAFF	TGCAGCGTTGAAGATCCTCAGAAAGCTTTCTTT
NA	TRBV20-1	TRBJ2-1	NA	CSASRGLDPYNEQFF	TGCAGTGCTAGTAGGGGACTCGACCCCTACAATGAGCAGTTCTTC
NA	TRBV29-1	TRBJ2-5	TRBD1	CSVYRGLASGETQYF	TGCAGCGTGTACAGGGGGCTAGCATCGGGGGAGACCCAGTACTTC
NA	TRBV29-1	TRBJ1-5	NA	CSVGTNQPQHF	TGCAGCGTTGGAACCAATCAGCCCCAGCATTTT
NA	TRBV20-1	TRBJ2-5	TRBD2	CSAAGGQETQYF	TGCAGTGCTGCGGGGGGTCAAGAGACCCAGTACTTC
NA	TRBV20-1	TRBJ2-7	TRBD1	CSASRTGISYEQYF	TGCAGTGCTAGCCGGACAGGAATCTCCTACGAGCAGTACTTC
NA	TRBV9	TRBJ2-1	NA	CASSSPRSSSRPEQFF	TGTGCCAGCAGCTCCCCCAGGTCCTCCTCCCGTCCTGAGCAGTTCTTC
NA	TRBV12-3/TRBV12-4	TRBJ2-3	NA	CASSPGGIGADTQYF	TGTGCCAGCAGTCCAGGGGGGATAGGGGCAGATACGCAGTATTTT
NA	TRBV7-2	TRBJ1-1	NA	CASSLMDTEAFF	TGTGCCAGCAGCTTAATGGACACTGAAGCTTTCTTT